This T cell receptor beta chain was captured by sequencing in a study of cytomegalovirus exposure and HLA in healthy donors. Using immunoSEQ multiplex PCR, the repertoire was profiled, and TCRdb retains in-frame clones only, with some absent. This sample carries about 88,000 clones, roughly 83% of them seen once, and the ten largest clones take about 12%. With 6 bases removed from V and 0 bases from J, the gap between germline ends came to 6 bases. The CDR3 is 13 residues long. Germline CDR1 reads SNHLY; CDR2 reads FYNNEI. Sequencing was done on a sample of PBMCs. The origin of this receptor is a young woman in good health and CMV-seropositive. V gene TRBV2 combines with J gene TRBJ1-5; no clear D. This chain's CDR3 is CASRRYSNQPQHF. CDR3 nucleotides: TGTGCCAGCAGGAGATATAGCAATCAGCCCCAGCATTTT.